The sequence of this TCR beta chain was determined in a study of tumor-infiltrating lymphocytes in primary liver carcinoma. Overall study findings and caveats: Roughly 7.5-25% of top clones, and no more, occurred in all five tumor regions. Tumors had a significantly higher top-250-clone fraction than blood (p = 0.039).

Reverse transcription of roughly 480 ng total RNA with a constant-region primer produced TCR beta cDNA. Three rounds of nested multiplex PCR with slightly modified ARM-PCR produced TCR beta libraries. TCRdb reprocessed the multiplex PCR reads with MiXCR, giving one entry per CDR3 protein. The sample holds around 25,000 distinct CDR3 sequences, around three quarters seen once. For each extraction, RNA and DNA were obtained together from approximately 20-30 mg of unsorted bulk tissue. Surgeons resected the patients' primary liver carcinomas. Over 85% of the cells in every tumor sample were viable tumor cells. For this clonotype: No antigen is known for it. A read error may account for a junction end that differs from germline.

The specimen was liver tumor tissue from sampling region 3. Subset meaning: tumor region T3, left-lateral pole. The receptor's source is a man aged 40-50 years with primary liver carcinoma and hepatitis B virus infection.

DNA of the CDR3: TGTGCCATCAGTAACCCAGGGTATAAATACGAGCAGTACTTC. Protein sequence: CAISNPGYKYEQYF. The chain links TRBV28 to TRBJ2-7; perhaps TRBD1 as D (5 bases). Germline V gene data show CDR1 as MDHEN and CDR2 as SYDVKM. The CDR3 covers 14 residues. Together with reference TRBV28 and TRBJ2-7, the CDR3 gives the full variable domain: DVKVTQSSRYLVKRTGEKVFLECVQDMDHENMFWYRQDPGLGLRLIYFSYDVKMKEKGDIPEGYSVSREKKERFSLILESASTNQTSMYLCAISNPGYKYEQYFGPGTRLTVT.